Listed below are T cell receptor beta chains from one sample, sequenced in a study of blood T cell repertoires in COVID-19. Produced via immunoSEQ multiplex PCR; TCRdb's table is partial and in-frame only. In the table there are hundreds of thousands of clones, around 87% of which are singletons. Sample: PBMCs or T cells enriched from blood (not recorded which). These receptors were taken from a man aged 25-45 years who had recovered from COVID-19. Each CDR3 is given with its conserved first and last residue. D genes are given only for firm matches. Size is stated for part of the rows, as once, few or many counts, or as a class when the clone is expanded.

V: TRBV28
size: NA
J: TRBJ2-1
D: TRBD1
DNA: TGTGCCAGCAGTCCAGGGACAGGGTCCTACAATGAGCAGTTCTTC
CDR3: CASSPGTGSYNEQFF

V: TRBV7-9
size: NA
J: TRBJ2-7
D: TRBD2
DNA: TGTGCCAGCAGCTTAGCGGCCCCTATAGCGGGAGGGCGCGAGCAGTACTTC
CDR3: CASSLAAPIAGGREQYF

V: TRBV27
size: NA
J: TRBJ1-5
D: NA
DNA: TGTGCCAGCAGTTTATCGGTCCAGAATCAGCCCCAGCATTTT
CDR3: CASSLSVQNQPQHF

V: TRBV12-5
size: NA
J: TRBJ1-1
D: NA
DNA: TGTGCTAGTGGAGCCCGGGGGGGGAACACTGAAGCTTTCTTT
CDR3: CASGARGGNTEAFF

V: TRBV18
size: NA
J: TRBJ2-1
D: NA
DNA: TGTGCCAGCTCACCGGGCACTAGCTCGGCTGAGCAGTTCTTC
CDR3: CASSPGTSSAEQFF

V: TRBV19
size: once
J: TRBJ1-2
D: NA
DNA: TGTGCCAGTAGGATGGGAGGGGCCCCCAACTATGGCTACACCTTC
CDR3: CASRMGGAPNYGYTF

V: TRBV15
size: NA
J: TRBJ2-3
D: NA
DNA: TGTGCCACCAGCTCTCTAGCCGGATGGGATACGCAGTATTTT
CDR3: CATSSLAGWDTQYF

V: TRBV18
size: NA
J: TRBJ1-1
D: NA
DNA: TGTGCCAGCTCACCAAACACAGGTTGGGGGAACACTGAAGCTTTCTTT
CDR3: CASSPNTGWGNTEAFF

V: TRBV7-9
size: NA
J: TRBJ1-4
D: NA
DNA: TGTGCCAGCAGCTCCCGAGAGGCAACTAATGAAAAACTGTTTTTT
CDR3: CASSSREATNEKLFF

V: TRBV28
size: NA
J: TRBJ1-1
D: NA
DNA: TGTGCCAGCAAATCGTTCGCTGAAGCTTTCTTT
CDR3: CASKSFAEAFF

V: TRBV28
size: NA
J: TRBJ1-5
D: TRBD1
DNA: TGTGCCAGCTCGGACAGGGCTCAGCCCCAGCATTTT
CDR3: CASSDRAQPQHF